The T cell receptor beta chain described here comes from a study of blood T cell repertoires in COVID-19. Overall study: Sample material is recorded as cDNA or gDNA derived from T cells, B-cell-depleted T cells, or PBMCs.

Membership in each cohort depended on participant-reported clinical history. Trimming removed 0 bases from V and 8 bases from J; junction bases left unmatched: 13. The CDR3 runs to 18 residues. CDR1 is SGHDN, CDR2 FVKESK, per germline. How the authors handled the data: Amplified reference gene primers provided the basis for estimating nucleated cell counts. Method: immunoSEQ multiplex PCR; TCRdb's copy keeps in-frame clones and lacks some. The V and J calls and clone size were taken over from that table, and D and trimming were inferred from the DNA. The sample lists a few hundred thousand clones, roughly 84% occurring once.

This chain joins TRBV14 and TRBJ2-1; 10 bases are shared with TRBD1. Specimen: PBMCs or T cells enriched from blood (not recorded which). This TCR was sampled from a man younger than 40 in a cohort exposed to, infected with or recovered from COVID-19 (not recorded which). In DNA form, the CDR3 reads TGTGCCAGCAGCCAAGAGCTTCTGTGGGACAGGGGTTTCGATGAGCAGTTCTTC. It translates to CASSQELLWDRGFDEQFF.